These 30 T cell receptor beta chains came from one sample sequenced in a study of blood T cell repertoires in COVID-19. Produced via immunoSEQ multiplex PCR; TCRdb's table is partial and in-frame only. The table lists around 52,000 clones, around 83% of them singletons. Sequenced material: peripheral blood. Receptor source: a human donor in a cohort sampled during active COVID-19.

The DNA of the CDR3 is TGTGCCAGCAGCGCCAGAAGCTCGCGGGGGGGCTTTCGACAGTTCTTC. This gives the protein CASSARSSRGGFRQFF. The V call is TRBV9, the J call TRBJ2-1; 9 positions agree with TRBD2. Germline lookup yields CDR1 SGDLS and CDR2 YYNGEE. Trimming removed 3 bases from V and 13 bases from J; junction bases left unmatched: 17. The CDR3 extends over 16 amino acids.

The V and J genes are TRBV6-5 and TRBJ1-2; the D is unclear. Germline CDR1 reads MNHEY; CDR2 reads SVGAGI. The CDR3 loop spans 13 amino acids. V was shortened by 6 bases and J by 0 bases, with 8 bases between the two germline ends. CDR3 in amino acids: CASRPRTNYGYTF. CDR3 sequence (DNA): TGTGCCAGCAGGCCCAGAACTAACTATGGCTACACCTTC.

The chain links TRBV10-3 to TRBJ2-1; TRBD2 agrees at 7 bases. This CDR3 has 15 amino acids. Germline V gives CDR1 ENHRY, CDR2 SYGVKD. The trim removed 1 base at V and 2 bases at J, leaving 2 bases unmatched. As DNA, the CDR3 is TGTGCCATCAGTGAGTTAGCGGGTACCTACAATGAGCAGTTCTTC. This gives the protein CAISELAGTYNEQFF.

The CDR3 DNA sequence: TGCGCCAGCAGTGATGGGACAGGTTCCACCGGGGAGCTGTTTTTT. As protein: CASSDGTGSTGELFF. V is TRBV10-1 and J is TRBJ2-2, with 8 bases identical to TRBD1. Germline-derived CDR1 and CDR2 are WNHNN and SYGVQD (reference sequence). The CDR3 consists of 15 residues. Trimming took 3 bases from V and 4 from J; bases not matched to a gene: 4.

The rearrangement joins TRBV4-1 to TRBJ1-2; 8 bases are a match to TRBD1. V shed 3 bases, J shed 7 bases, and the junction held 10 bases outside the gene matches. The V gene's germline CDR1 is MGHRA and CDR2 YSYEKL. The CDR3 totals 15 residues. CDR3 sequence reads: CASSQLPGGLSGYTF. The CDR3 nucleotides read TGCGCCAGCAGCCAGCTACCAGGGGGCTTGTCTGGCTACACCTTC.

This clone appeared a few times. This chain uses TRBV15 with TRBJ2-3; 10 bases fit TRBD1. This CDR3 has 16 amino acids. Germline CDR1 reads LNHNV; CDR2 reads YYDKDF (reference sequence). Germline trimming cut 3 bases from V and 6 bases from J; bases unmatched to any gene: 9. CDR3 residues: CATSRDPGQGSDTQYF. In DNA form, the CDR3 reads TGTGCCACCAGCAGGGACCCGGGACAGGGGTCGGATACGCAGTATTTT.

The CDR3 protein is CSVATGTYEQYF. The CDR3 coding sequence is TGCAGCGTGGCGACAGGGACCTACGAGCAGTACTTC. The rearrangement joins TRBV29-1 to TRBJ2-7; TRBD1 aligns across 7 bases. Germline V lookup: CDR1 SQVTM, CDR2 ANQGSEA. After removal of 6 bases from V and 2 bases from J, the junction contained 4 bases not matched to a gene. This CDR3 has 12 residues.

This chain connects TRBV5-1 to TRBJ2-1, with TRBD1 as a possible D gene (7 bases). The length of the CDR3 is 16 residues. The ends were cut back, 0 bases at V and 5 bases at J, with 15 bases in the middle. Germline CDR1 is SGHRS and CDR2 is YFSETQ. CDR3: CASSLATSGGNNEQFF. The CDR3 DNA is TGCGCCAGCAGCTTGGCCACGTCAGGGGGGAACAATGAGCAGTTCTTC.

The chain carries TRBV7-8 and TRBJ2-1; a possible D gene is TRBD2 (5 bases). Trimming took 2 bases from V and 5 from J, leaving 13 bases between them. CDR3 size: 15 residues. Germline loops: CDR1 SGHVS, CDR2 FQNEAQ. CDR3 residues: CASSLITRWHNEQFF. The CDR3 coding sequence is TGTGCCAGCAGCTTAATCACTAGATGGCACAATGAGCAGTTCTTC.

The chain uses TRBV5-8 and TRBJ2-7; 7 bases line up with TRBD1. From germline, CDR1 is SGHTS and CDR2 YDEGEE. J was trimmed by 2 bases and V by 3 bases; bases with no gene match: 8. This CDR3 has 15 residues. CDR3 coding DNA: TGTGCCAGCAGCTCGGAACAGGGGCCCGCCTACGAGCAGTACTTC. It specifies CASSSEQGPAYEQYF.

The chain uses TRBV2 and TRBJ1-2, with a possible D match to TRBD1 (6 bases). CDR3 length: 13 amino acids. Germline values: CDR1 SNHLY, CDR2 FYNNEI. Trimming removed 8 bases at V and 4 bases at J, with 14 bases between. CDR3 amino acids: CASGATGLYGYTF. Here the CDR3 DNA reads TGTGCCAGCGGAGCAACAGGGCTCTATGGCTACACCTTC.

The CDR3 region has the DNA TGCGCCAGCAGCTTTTTCTCTAACAATGAGCAGTTCTTC. Protein: CASSFFSNNEQFF. The V call is TRBV5-1, the J call TRBJ2-1; D remains ambiguous. The V gene lost 2 bases and the J gene lost 5 bases, with 8 bases spanning the gap. The germline V gene encodes CDR1 SGHRS and CDR2 YFSETQ. The CDR3 loop spans 13 amino acids.

This clone has only one observation. CDR3 loop: CASSPLDLVGYTF. CDR3 coding DNA: TGTGCCAGCTCACCGCTTGACTTGGTTGGCTACACCTTC. This sequence joins TRBV18 and TRBJ1-2; no definite D call. This CDR3 is 13 amino acids long. Germline V gene lookup returns CDR1 KGHSH and CDR2 LQKENI. Trimming took off 3 bases at V and 7 bases at J, with 12 bases between the two ends.

The table lists this clone with a count of one. This chain links TRBV6-5 with TRBJ1-1; D might be TRBD1 (5 bases). Trimming removed 5 bases at V and 1 base at J, with 11 bases between. The CDR3 length is 14 residues. From germline, CDR1 is MNHEY and CDR2 SVGAGI. The chain's CDR3 is CASSPRGGNTEAFF. DNA of the CDR3: TGTGCCAGCAGTCCCCGGGGGGGGAACACTGAAGCTTTCTTT.

In this sample, this clone turned up once. The chain carries TRBV2 and TRBJ1-2; 9 bases agree with TRBD1. Losses at the gene ends were 2 bases for V and 7 bases for J; bases not matched to a gene: 8. The germline V gene has CDR1 SNHLY and CDR2 FYNNEI. CDR3 length: 15 residues. The CDR3 DNA follows: TGTGCCAGCAGTGAATCCGAAACAGGGGGCCGTGGCTACACCTTC. This gives the protein CASSESETGGRGYTF.

The V and J genes are TRBV13 and TRBJ1-3; 7 nucleotides align to TRBD1. The CDR3 is 14 residues long. Germline loops: CDR1 PRHDT, CDR2 FYEKMQ (reference sequence). The ends lost 4 bases at V and 4 bases at J; junction bases unmatched: 4. The CDR3 nucleotides are TGTGCCAGCAGCTACAGGGGTGGGGGAAACACCATATATTTT. This translates into CASSYRGGGNTIYF.

The rearrangement links TRBV3-1 (or the pseudogene TRBV3-2) to TRBJ2-5; tentative D call: TRBD1 (5 bases). The CDR3 contains 16 residues. Per the germline V gene, CDR1 is LGHDT and CDR2 is YNNKEL (reference sequence). Trimming stripped 4 bases from V and 4 bases from J, with 19 bases between. In nucleotides, the CDR3 is TGTGCCAGCAGCCGGGGCTCCCCGTCAGACGGAGAGACCCAGTACTTC. Amino acids: CASSRGSPSDGETQYF.

V usage is TRBV5-4 and J usage is TRBJ2-7, with a weak D call TRBD2 (6 bases). The V and J ends lost 0 bases and 2 bases respectively, with 12 bases between them. The CDR3 extends over 15 amino acids. Germline V lookup: CDR1 SGHNT, CDR2 YYREEE (reference sequence). The CDR3 reads CASSLGQGGPYEQYF. Here the CDR3 DNA reads TGTGCCAGCAGCTTGGGCCAGGGAGGTCCCTACGAGCAGTACTTC.

This rearrangement joins TRBV7-2 to TRBJ2-3; 12 bases align to TRBD2. Unmatched junction bases numbered 3, after V lost 3 bases and J lost 5 bases. Germline V gene data show CDR1 as SGHTA and CDR2 as FQGNSA. This CDR3 is built from 15 residues. The CDR3 is CASSFLAGGGDTQYF. Here the CDR3 DNA reads TGTGCCAGCAGCTTCCTAGCGGGGGGGGGAGATACGCAGTATTTT.

The table lists this clone with a count of one. J is TRBJ2-3 and V is TRBV15; D unresolved. With 0 bases removed from V and 5 bases from J, the gap between germline ends came to 12 bases. In germline, CDR1 is LNHNV, CDR2 YYDKDF (reference sequence). The CDR3 has 15 residues. For the CDR3, the DNA is TGTGCCACCAGCAGAGAGGTGCAGGTAGTAGATACGCAGTATTTT. This gives the protein CATSREVQVVDTQYF.

V usage is TRBV6-1 and J usage is TRBJ2-7; TRBD1 aligns across 7 bases. The CDR3 runs 15 residues. The trim removed 0 bases at V and 6 bases at J, leaving 8 bases unmatched. From germline, CDR1 is MNHNS and CDR2 SASEGT. CDR3 nucleotides: TGTGCCAGCAGTGAAGCGTCGGGACAGCTCTTCGAGCAGTACTTC. Translated: CASSEASGQLFEQYF.

The rearrangement links TRBV3-1 (or the pseudogene TRBV3-2) to TRBJ2-7; a possible D gene is TRBD1 (5 bases). Germline CDR1 LGHDT, CDR2 YNNKEL (reference sequence). Trimming took off 6 bases at V and 5 bases at J, with 20 bases between the two ends. The CDR3 covers 15 residues. The CDR3 loop reads CASSQTGAGSNEQYF. CDR3 in DNA: TGTGCCAGCAGTCAGACCGGCGCAGGGTCCAACGAGCAGTACTTC.

This chain connects TRBV2 to TRBJ2-7; 9 nucleotides line up with TRBD1. The germline V gene has CDR1 SNHLY and CDR2 FYNNEI. V lost 2 bases, J lost 5 bases, and 4 bases stayed unmatched. The CDR3 is made up of 14 amino acids. This CDR3 reads CASSERDRVDEQYF. CDR3 DNA sequence: TGTGCCAGCAGTGAACGGGACAGGGTAGACGAGCAGTACTTC.

The V call is TRBV9, the J call TRBJ2-2, with D possibly TRBD2 on 6 matching bases. The V gene lost 4 bases and the J gene lost 4 bases, with 11 bases spanning the gap. This CDR3 comprises 14 residues. Germline assignment: CDR1 SGDLS and CDR2 YYNGEE. CDR3 residues: CASSSKTSTGELFF. The CDR3 DNA follows: TGTGCCAGCAGCTCCAAGACTAGCACCGGGGAGCTGTTTTTT.

This chain uses TRBV3-1 (or the pseudogene TRBV3-2) with TRBJ2-3; the D is unclear. From germline, CDR1 is LGHDT and CDR2 YNNKEL (reference sequence). The CDR3 extends over 15 amino acids. The V end lost 1 base, the J end lost 3 bases, and 11 bases lay between the germline ends. The CDR3 spells CASSQGYLGTDTQYF. The CDR3 DNA is TGTGCCAGCAGCCAAGGTTACCTCGGGACAGATACGCAGTATTTT.

CDR3 sequence (DNA): TGCGCCAGCAGCACCCGGGACAGGGGTACGAACACCGGGGAGCTGTTTTTT. Protein product: CASSTRDRGTNTGELFF. This chain connects TRBV4-1 to TRBJ2-2, with 10 positions matching TRBD1. The CDR3 sequence is 17 residues long. CDR1 is MGHRA and CDR2 is YSYEKL in the germline V gene. Germline trimming cut 5 bases from V and 0 bases from J; bases unmatched to any gene: 6.

The gene calls are TRBV7-6 and TRBJ1-6; D is unclear. CDR1 is SGHVS, CDR2 FNYEAQ, per germline. This CDR3 spans 15 amino acids. The ends were cut back, 2 bases at V and 6 bases at J, with 11 bases in the middle. CDR3 protein: CASSLINSINSPLHF. The CDR3 DNA reads as TGTGCCAGCAGCTTAATCAACAGCATTAATTCACCCCTCCACTTT.

The J gene is TRBJ2-7, the V gene TRBV7-9, with D unclear. Germline CDR1 SEHNR, CDR2 FQNEAQ (reference sequence). With 3 bases removed from V and 3 bases from J, the gap between germline ends came to 6 bases. This CDR3 spans 12 amino acids. DNA for the CDR3: TGTGCCAGCAGCTTTACAGACTACGAGCAGTACTTC. The encoded protein is CASSFTDYEQYF.

This chain uses TRBV7-9 with TRBJ2-7; 9 bases agree with TRBD1. CDR1 SEHNR and CDR2 FQNEAQ come from the germline V gene (reference sequence). The length of the CDR3 is 15 residues. Unmatched junction bases numbered 5, after V lost 3 bases and J lost 2 bases. The chain's CDR3 is CASSLSGTGTYEQYF. CDR3 nucleotides: TGTGCCAGCAGCTTGTCCGGGACAGGGACCTACGAGCAGTACTTC.

The chain employs TRBV6-5 and TRBJ1-2, with TRBD1 matching 12 bases. V lost 6 bases to trimming and J lost 8 bases; unmatched junction nucleotides: 10. This CDR3 is 15 amino acids long. CDR1 and CDR2 (germline): MNHEY, SVGAGI. The DNA for the CDR3 is TGTGCCAGCAGCATTCCGGGACAGGGGGCGAAGGGCTACACCTTC. Translated, it gives CASSIPGQGAKGYTF.